This T cell receptor (beta chain) was profiled in a study of tumor-infiltrating lymphocytes in primary liver carcinoma. Study background: The study included patients who were men and women aged 30 to 69 years.

Germline V gene sequence: CDR1 MDHEN, CDR2 SYDVKM. This CDR3 is 18 amino acids long. From around 0.5 ug total RNA, TCR beta cDNA was generated with a primer in the constant region. Libraries of TCR beta came from three nested multiplex PCR rounds with slightly modified ARM-PCR. The first two PCR rounds, approximately 11 cycles each, used TRBV1-TRBV30 forward primers and a C-beta reverse primer. TCRdb recomputed calls from the multiplex PCR reads with MiXCR, one row per CDR3 protein. The sample includes approximately 100,000 distinct CDR3 sequences, about 63% of them seen just once. Notes on this clonotype: Its antigen remains unknown. A read error may produce the germline difference seen at one junction end.

Taking about 20-31 mg of unsorted bulk tissue, the authors co-extracted RNA and DNA. Resecting the tumor surgically was how the patients' primary liver carcinoma was treated. Notes on the study in general: Reduced overlap was seen in tumor-adjacent and tumor-blood pairs versus tumor region pairs.

The source material was liver tumor tissue from sampling region 2. Subset indicated: tumor region T2, inferior pole. The rearrangement joins TRBV28 to TRBJ2-1, with 14 bases aligning to TRBD2. The source of this sequence is a woman aged 60-75 years with primary liver carcinoma and hepatitis B virus infection. The CDR3 DNA follows: TGTGCCAGCAAGACTAGCGGGAGGGCCCGATCGTCTTACAATAAGCAGTTCTTC. Its translation: CASKTSGRARSSYNKQFF.